This T cell receptor (beta chain) appears in the sequencing data of a study of beta chain features in type 1 diabetes. Trimming stripped 5 bases from V and 2 bases from J, with 21 bases between. The CDR3 loop spans 17 amino acids. Per germline, CDR1 SGHTA and CDR2 FQGNSA. The study, taken as a whole, reports: The study found that naive, central memory and Treg TCRB repertoires appeared more similar in patients than in healthy donors. For Type 1 diabetes patients, all four CD4+ subsets carried TCRB CDR3s that were moderately but significantly shorter. Any role of HLA type in TCRB rearrangement remained unresolved here. PCR might favor shorter templates, but any such skew would affect patients and controls equally.

Sequenced material consisted of expressed TCRB transcripts (all of the isolated RNA was reverse transcribed). Mean read depth for naive, central memory and regulatory T cell samples was approximately 3.57 million reads. Produced via immunoSEQ multiplex PCR; TCRdb's table is partial and in-frame only. The data contain around 150,000 clones, around 9.7% of them singletons. With respect to this clone: Its antigen is as yet unknown.

Specimen: central memory CD4+ T cells from blood. This clonotype was sampled from a woman aged 30 to 39 with type 1 diabetes. The chain joins TRBV7-2 to TRBJ2-5; D is perhaps TRBD1 (6 bases). DNA for the CDR3: TGTGCCAGCAGCCCGTGGGCGTCGGGGACACCGCAAGAGACCCAGTACTTC. Its translation is CASSPWASGTPQETQYF.